This entry concerns a single TCR beta chain. Its antigen remains unknown. Germline V lookup: CDR1 SGHRS, CDR2 YFSETQ. Trimming took 2 bases from V and 3 from J, leaving 9 bases between them. The CDR3 is made up of 14 amino acids. These data belong to a study of T-cell memory formation after mild COVID-19. Study background: The TCR clusters were mostly specific to one donor.

Employing constant-segment primers, 5'RACE generated TCR alpha and TCR beta cDNA libraries bearing sample barcodes and UMIs. MiXCR was run by TCRdb on the 5' RACE reads, yielding one entry per CDR3 protein. The sample lists 290,000 or so distinct CDR3 sequences; approximately 19% were seen once. Study results and limitations: There was no confirmation that second-wave clones peaking on day 37 were SARS-CoV-2 specific. Detection of some responders pre-infection suggested pre-existing cross-reactive memory T cells participated.

V and J are TRBV5-1 and TRBJ1-3; D gene unclear. Input material: PBMCs or a T cell subset sorted from them (not recorded which). This clonotype originated in a man in his late teens or twenties who had mild COVID-19 (a few samples of this study predate the infection). Cell type and time point are not known. The DNA of the CDR3 is TGCGCCAGCAGCTTATCACCTTATGGAAACACCATATATTTT. This codes for CASSLSPYGNTIYF.